This TCR beta chain derives from a study of graft-versus-host responses after intestinal transplantation. The V segment lost 1 base and the J segment 0 bases; nucleotides outside the gene matches: 5. This CDR3 has 19 residues. CDR1 is MGHRA and CDR2 is YSYEKL in the germline V gene. Concerning this clone itself: The antigen remains undetermined.

Profiled with immunoSEQ multiplex PCR; TCRdb holds only in-frame clones, not every one. This repertoire shows approximately 130,000 clones, approximately 90% found once; its top ten account for under 0.2%. The sample in question was unstimulated CD4+ T cells sorted from spleen or lymph node cells, obtained before intestinal transplant. The chain combines TRBV4-1 with TRBJ2-1; the match to TRBD2 covers 14 bases. This clonotype was obtained from a human donor who received an intestinal transplant. CDR3 DNA sequence: TGCGCCAGCAGCCAAGCCGGGACTAGCGGGGGCAGCTCCTACAATGAGCAGTTCTTC. Its translation is CASSQAGTSGGSSYNEQFF.